This TCR beta chain was identified in a study of T cell responses to AZD1222 COVID-19 vaccine. The germline V and J ends were trimmed by 5 bases and 6 bases, with 7 bases remaining between them. Germline V gene sequence: CDR1 MRHNA, CDR2 SNTAGT. The CDR3 has 12 residues. TCRdb's copy holds only in-frame clones and misses some; the assay was immunoSEQ multiplex PCR. Seen here are around 130,000 clones, around 90% observed once, and the top ten hold over 6.5%. For this clone: Its cognate antigen is unknown.

Notes on the study in general: Spike as a whole was targeted by vaccine-associated CD4 TCRs, dominant at 160-218 and 743-854.

Material: peripheral blood, obtained on day 0 of AZD1222 vaccination. This TCR was sampled from an adult in good health. The rearrangement uses TRBV6-4 and TRBJ2-2; D remains unclear. CDR3 in amino acids: CASSMGSGELFF. The DNA for the CDR3 is TGTGCCAGCAGTATGGGTTCCGGGGAGCTGTTTTTT.